The 30 T cell receptor beta chains listed next were all sequenced from one sample in a study of blood T cell repertoires in COVID-19. Sequencing used immunoSEQ multiplex PCR; TCRdb keeps in-frame clones, though not all of them. The sample lists roughly 80,000 clones; about 85% were seen once. The sequencing sample was made of peripheral blood. The receptors shown here come from a man in his sixties with active or convalescent COVID-19.

A single count supports this clone. The chain combines TRBV9 with TRBJ1-6; possible D gene TRBD1, 5 bases. The CDR3 totals 14 residues. V was shortened by 0 bases and J by 8 bases, with 9 bases between the two germline ends. Germline lookup yields CDR1 SGDLS and CDR2 YYNGEE. The CDR3 sequence: CASSVAPGDSPLHF. The CDR3 DNA reads TGTGCCAGCAGCGTAGCTCCGGGGGATTCACCCCTCCACTTT.

J is TRBJ2-2 and V is TRBV7-2; the match to TRBD1 covers 7 bases. Germline values: CDR1 SGHTA, CDR2 FQGNSA. The CDR3 totals 17 residues. The J segment lost 6 bases and the V segment lost 1 base, leaving 11 bases of the junction unmatched. Here the CDR3 reads CASSLGPQGSRAGELFF. Written as DNA, the CDR3 is TGTGCCAGCAGCTTAGGCCCACAGGGGTCAAGGGCCGGGGAGCTGTTTTTT.

The gene calls are TRBV7-2 and TRBJ1-2, with TRBD1 matching over 7 bases. Germline CDR1 reads SGHTA; CDR2 reads FQGNSA. V dropped 5 bases and J dropped 1; count of bases not matched to a gene: 13. This CDR3 has 17 residues. CDR3 region: CASSQGQAMVLNYGYTF. The CDR3 DNA follows: TGTGCCAGCAGCCAAGGACAGGCCATGGTGCTTAACTATGGCTACACCTTC.

This clone turned up a few times. The chain carries TRBV10-3 and TRBJ1-1; TRBD1 matches 7 bases. Germline assignment: CDR1 ENHRY and CDR2 SYGVKD. The junction had 3 bases not matched to a gene; V was cut back by 4 bases and J by 1 base. The CDR3 is 14 residues long. The CDR3, as DNA: TGTGCCATCAGTGCCGGGACAGCGAACACTGAAGCTTTCTTT. Translating it yields CAISAGTANTEAFF.

The V and J genes are TRBV27 and TRBJ1-6; 8 bases are shared with TRBD1. The germline CDR1 and CDR2 sequences are MNHEY and SMNVEV (reference sequence). The CDR3 has 14 residues. V lost 10 bases and J lost 6; bases outside the gene matches: 8. CDR3 region: CATSRDRLNSPLHF. CDR3 in DNA: TGTGCCACCTCTCGGGACAGGCTTAATTCACCCCTCCACTTT.

This clone has just one count. The chain uses TRBV24-1 and TRBJ2-3; 9 bases agree with TRBD1. Germline-derived CDR1 and CDR2 are KGHDR and SFDVKD. Germline trimming cut 4 bases from V and 5 bases from J; bases unmatched to any gene: 6. This CDR3 is built from 15 residues. CDR3 region: CATSETGGAGDTQYF. For the CDR3, the DNA is TGTGCCACCAGTGAAACAGGGGGCGCAGGAGATACGCAGTATTTT.

The genes are TRBV19 and TRBJ1-5; no clear D. The germline CDR1 and CDR2 sequences are LNHDA and SQIVND (reference sequence). Trimming cost V 3 bases and J 3 bases, with 9 bases left between them. This CDR3 comprises 14 residues. CDR3 in DNA: TGTGCCAGTAGTATCGCAGGCTCCAATCAGCCCCAGCATTTT. Amino acids: CASSIAGSNQPQHF.

This chain uses TRBV6-5 with TRBJ2-2, with 7 nucleotides matching TRBD2. The CDR3 consists of 14 residues. The V gene end was trimmed by 6 bases and the J gene end by 1 base; junction bases not matched to a gene: 2. CDR1 MNHEY and CDR2 SVGAGI come from the germline V gene. CDR3 residues: CASRWGGNTGELFF. The CDR3 nucleotides are TGTGCCAGCAGATGGGGGGGGAACACCGGGGAGCTGTTTTTT.

There are a few counts of this clone. This chain connects TRBV6-2 or TRBV6-3 to TRBJ2-7, with a possible D match to TRBD2 (6 bases). CDR3 length: 13 residues. Germline V gives CDR1 MNHEY, CDR2 SVGEGT. V was pared by 7 bases and J by 3 bases, with 13 bases between. The CDR3 loop reads CASTPGLNYEQYF. The DNA of the CDR3 is TGTGCCAGCACCCCGGGACTCAACTACGAGCAGTACTTC.

This chain joins TRBV29-1 and TRBJ2-3, with TRBD2 identical over 12 bases. Germline V gene sequence: CDR1 SQVTM, CDR2 ANQGSEA. J gave up 1 base and V 0 bases, and 2 bases lay outside the gene matches. CDR3 size: 16 residues. The CDR3 loop reads CSVEERLAGGTDTQYF. As DNA, the CDR3 is TGCAGCGTTGAAGAGCGACTAGCGGGGGGCACAGATACGCAGTATTTT.

This rearrangement joins TRBV4-2 to TRBJ2-3, with TRBD2 matching over 10 bases. CDR1 is LGHNA, CDR2 YNFKEQ, per germline. V shed 0 bases, J shed 4 bases, and the junction held 7 bases outside the gene matches. This CDR3 has 17 amino acids. The chain's CDR3 is CASSQDPSGGAPDTQYF. CDR3 DNA sequence: TGTGCCAGCAGCCAAGATCCGAGCGGGGGGGCCCCAGATACGCAGTATTTT.

The chain recombines TRBV4-3 with TRBJ2-2, with D perhaps matching TRBD2 (6 bases). CDR3 length equals 16 residues. Looked up from germline, CDR1 is LGHNA and CDR2 is YSLEER. Between the trimmed V and J ends, which lost 1 base and 3 bases, there was a span of 12 bases. The DNA for the CDR3 is TGCGCCAGCAGCCAAGCCGGGGGTGGGGACACCGGGGAGCTGTTTTTT. This codes for CASSQAGGGDTGELFF.

This chain connects TRBV7-9 to TRBJ1-5; a weak D match, TRBD1 (5 bases). Trimming took 5 bases from V and 4 from J, leaving 18 bases between them. From germline, CDR1 is SEHNR and CDR2 FQNEAQ (reference sequence). This CDR3 is built from 16 residues. The DNA of the CDR3 is TGTGCCAGCAGCGTCTCACGGGGGGACTGGAATCAGCCCCAGCATTTT. Its translation is CASSVSRGDWNQPQHF.

V gene TRBV19 combines with J gene TRBJ2-1, with 7 bases lining up with TRBD2. Germline CDR1 and CDR2: LNHDA and SQIVND (reference sequence). The CDR3 contains 16 residues. V was clipped by 5 bases and J by 5 bases; unmatched bases: 12. CDR3 sequence reads: CASSAWEGWANNEQFF. As DNA, the CDR3 is TGTGCCAGTAGTGCCTGGGAGGGGTGGGCTAACAATGAGCAGTTCTTC.

This rearrangement joins TRBV24-1 to TRBJ2-1, with 8 bases matching TRBD2. Trimming removed 4 bases from V and 5 bases from J; junction bases left unmatched: 9. The germline CDR1 and CDR2 sequences are KGHDR and SFDVKD. This CDR3 has 16 residues. CDR3 in amino acids: CATSDSGTREDNEQFF. CDR3 nucleotide sequence: TGTGCCACCAGTGACTCCGGGACTAGAGAGGACAATGAGCAGTTCTTC.

V gene TRBV2 combines with J gene TRBJ2-7; tentatively, D is TRBD2 (6 bases). CDR3 length: 15 amino acids. Trimming stripped 3 bases from V and 1 base from J, with 13 bases between. CDR1 and CDR2 from the germline V gene are SNHLY and FYNNEI. CDR3: CASSDRDFVSYEQYF. CDR3 bases: TGTGCCAGCAGTGACAGGGACTTTGTGTCCTACGAGCAGTACTTC.

This chain joins TRBV12-5 and TRBJ2-5; no definite D call. Germline V CDR1 and CDR2: LGHNT, FRNRAP. The CDR3 has 12 residues. V lost 6 bases and J lost 3, with 8 bases in between. The CDR3 DNA sequence: TGTGCTAGTGGGCGCCAGGAAGAGACCCAGTACTTC. Protein: CASGRQEETQYF.

In this sample, this clone turned up once. This rearrangement joins TRBV5-1 to TRBJ2-2, with D unresolved. V was cut by 2 bases and J by 4 bases, with 12 bases left in between. In germline, CDR1 is SGHRS, CDR2 YFSETQ. The CDR3 is made up of 15 amino acids. The CDR3 here is CASSFPPRGTGELFF. CDR3 sequence (DNA): TGCGCCAGCAGCTTCCCGCCGCGAGGCACCGGGGAGCTGTTTTTT.

The sample holds a few counts of this clone. The V and J genes are TRBV11-2 and TRBJ2-7; possible D gene TRBD2, 6 bases. Germline CDR1 SGHAT, CDR2 FQNNGV. Between the trimmed V and J ends, which lost 4 bases and 0 bases, there was a span of 22 bases. The CDR3 is 18 residues long. The CDR3 DNA reads as TGTGCCAGCAGCTCTATACGGAGGCGGGACGTAAGCTCCTACGAGCAGTACTTC. Protein: CASSSIRRRDVSSYEQYF.

The rearrangement joins TRBV29-1 to TRBJ2-3; the match to TRBD2 covers 11 bases. Germline-derived CDR1 and CDR2 are SQVTM and ANQGSEA. The CDR3 has 15 amino acids. The V and J ends lost 1 base and 4 bases, in that order; junction bases with no gene match: 4. This CDR3 is CSVEGSGGGPDTQYF. The DNA of the CDR3 is TGCAGCGTTGAAGGTAGCGGGGGGGGCCCAGATACGCAGTATTTT.

This sequence joins TRBV7-9 and TRBJ2-1; 11 bases line up with TRBD2. V shed 1 base, J shed 4 bases, and the junction held 3 bases outside the gene matches. Per the germline V gene, CDR1 is SEHNR and CDR2 is FQNEAQ (reference sequence). The CDR3 is 16 amino acids. The CDR3 sequence: CASSLVAGGFYNEQFF. DNA for the CDR3: TGTGCCAGCAGCTTAGTAGCGGGGGGGTTTTACAATGAGCAGTTCTTC.

The rearrangement links TRBV7-2 to TRBJ2-5; TRBD2 aligns across 11 bases. V gave up 4 bases and J gave up 5 bases; unmatched junction bases: 9. This CDR3 spans 16 amino acids. Germline CDR1 reads SGHTA; CDR2 reads FQGNSA. CDR3 coding DNA: TGTGCCAGCAGCTCCCTAGCGGGGGGCTTCGTGGAGACCCAGTACTTC. Its translation is CASSSLAGGFVETQYF.

The DNA for the CDR3 is TGTGCCAGCAGTTTAAATATGAACACTGAAGCTTTCTTT. As protein: CASSLNMNTEAFF. The rearrangement uses TRBV28 and TRBJ1-1; D remains ambiguous. Germline loops: CDR1 MDHEN, CDR2 SYDVKM. Trimming removed 2 bases from V and 0 bases from J, with 4 bases in between. The CDR3 loop spans 13 amino acids.

The V gene is TRBV9, the J gene TRBJ2-1; TRBD2 matches at 8 bases. CDR3 length equals 16 residues. V lost 0 bases, J lost 1 base, and 3 bases stayed unmatched. Germline V gene data show CDR1 as SGDLS and CDR2 as YYNGEE. Written as DNA, the CDR3 is TGTGCCAGCAGCGTAGTTTCTAGCGGGTCCTACAATGAGCAGTTCTTC. It codes for CASSVVSSGSYNEQFF.

This sequence joins TRBV7-2 and TRBJ1-1; possibly TRBD1 for D (5 bases). The CDR3 runs 14 residues. V was cut by 3 bases and J by 0 bases, with 8 bases left in between. CDR1 is SGHTA, CDR2 FQGNSA, per germline. DNA of the CDR3: TGTGCCAGCAGCTTCGGAGGGGTGAACACTGAAGCTTTCTTT. Amino acid sequence: CASSFGGVNTEAFF.

The chain links TRBV24-1 to TRBJ2-7; D ambiguous. Germline CDR1 KGHDR, CDR2 SFDVKD. CDR3 length equals 14 residues. V was trimmed by 4 bases and J by 3 bases, leaving 12 bases between them. The CDR3 spells CATSEPEPDYEQYF. In DNA, the CDR3 is TGTGCCACCAGTGAACCGGAGCCCGACTACGAGCAGTACTTC.

The rearrangement links TRBV7-2 to TRBJ1-4; a weak D match, TRBD1 (5 bases). The CDR3 is 16 amino acids. V dropped 2 bases and J dropped 4 bases, with 14 bases sitting between them. CDR1 and CDR2 (germline): SGHTA, FQGNSA. In nucleotides, the CDR3 is TGTGCCAGCAGCTTATTCTCGGGACTTAATAATGAAAAACTGTTTTTT. Translated, it gives CASSLFSGLNNEKLFF.

As DNA, the CDR3 is TGTGCCAGTAGTAGGACGTCCGCAGGGGTGGTTGCTTTCTTT. Its protein product is CASSRTSAGVVAFF. The J gene is TRBJ1-1, the V gene TRBV19, with D possibly matching TRBD1 (6 bases). V shed 4 bases and J shed 11 bases, with 20 bases lying between them. CDR3 length: 14 amino acids. Looked up from germline, CDR1 is LNHDA and CDR2 is SQIVND (reference sequence).

The CDR3 here is CASSLVSSPLHF. In DNA, the CDR3 is TGTGCCAGCAGCTTAGTAAGCTCACCCCTCCACTTT. V and J are TRBV7-6 and TRBJ1-6; the D is unclear. The germline V and J ends were trimmed by 1 base and 10 bases, with 5 bases remaining between them. The CDR3 contains 12 residues. Per the germline V gene, CDR1 is SGHVS and CDR2 is FNYEAQ.

The rearrangement joins TRBV5-6 to TRBJ2-2, with 9 bases matching TRBD1. The length of the CDR3 is 15 residues. V dropped 4 bases and J dropped 5; count of bases not matched to a gene: 6. CDR1 and CDR2 (germline): SGHDT, YYEEEE. The CDR3 DNA reads TGTGCCAGCAGCGTCCGGGACAGGGTGACCGGGGAGCTGTTTTTT. Its translation: CASSVRDRVTGELFF.